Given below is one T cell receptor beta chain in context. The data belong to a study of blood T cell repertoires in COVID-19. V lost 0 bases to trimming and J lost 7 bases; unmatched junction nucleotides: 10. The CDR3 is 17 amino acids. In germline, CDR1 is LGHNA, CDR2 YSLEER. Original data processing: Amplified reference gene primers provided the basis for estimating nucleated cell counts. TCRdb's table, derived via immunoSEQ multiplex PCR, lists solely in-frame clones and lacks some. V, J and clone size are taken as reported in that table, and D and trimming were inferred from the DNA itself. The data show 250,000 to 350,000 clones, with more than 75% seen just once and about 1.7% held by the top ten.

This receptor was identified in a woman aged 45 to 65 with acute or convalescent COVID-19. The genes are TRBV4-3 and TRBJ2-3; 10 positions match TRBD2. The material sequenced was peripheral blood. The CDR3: CASSQDPGLAAEHTQYF. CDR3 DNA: TGCGCCAGCAGCCAAGACCCCGGACTAGCGGCAGAACATACGCAGTATTTT.